A single sample is the source of the 21 T cell receptor beta chains below, sequenced in a study of shared clonotypes between healthy human individuals (dated by TCRdb to 2018 to 2021). Library preparation employed the immunoSEQ multiplex PCR assay. TCRdb's version of the immuneACCESS table is confined to in-frame rearrangements and falls short of the full clone set. An unresolved V gene accounts for under half of the shortfall where checked; the remainder is of unknown origin. The sample has some 2.3 million clones on record, more than 80% of them singletons. Together, the top ten hold approximately 0.4% of the sample. Sequenced input: naive CD4+ T cells from PBMCs. The cell subset or site tag for this specimen amounts to: CD45RA+ positively selected. Receptor source: a man aged 18 to 29 in good health. Some clones in this sample may be carry-over from other donors' samples.

A note on this clone: Other DNA sequences of this sample code for an identical CDR3. The chain employs TRBV5-4 and TRBJ2-5, with 7 positions matching TRBD1. V dropped 4 bases and J dropped 1; count of bases not matched to a gene: 4. The CDR3 runs to 14 residues. The germline V gene has CDR1 SGHNT and CDR2 YYREEE (reference sequence). CDR3 DNA sequence: TGTGCCAGCAGCCCAGGGGACAGCCAAGAGACCCAGTACTTC. It yields the protein CASSPGDSQETQYF.

V and J are TRBV2 and TRBJ2-7, with D possibly matching TRBD1 (6 bases). Trimming cost V 7 bases and J 6 bases, with 16 bases left between them. Germline assignment: CDR1 SNHLY and CDR2 FYNNEI. This CDR3 region has 13 residues. CDR3 in DNA: TGTGCCAGCACGAGTGGACAGTGGAGCGAGCAGTACTTC. Its protein product is CASTSGQWSEQYF.

This clone was picked up a small number of times. This CDR3 is also generated by other DNA sequences in the sample. V gene TRBV19 combines with J gene TRBJ2-7, with D possibly TRBD1 on 6 matching bases. The length of the CDR3 is 12 residues. V lost 5 bases to trimming and J lost 2 bases, with 7 bases between them. CDR1 LNHDA and CDR2 SQIVND come from the germline V gene (reference sequence). CDR3: CASSDRTYEQYF. Here the CDR3 DNA reads TGTGCCAGTAGTGACAGGACCTACGAGCAGTACTTC.

The rearrangement joins TRBV2 to TRBJ1-3; no reliable D call. V lost 6 bases to trimming and J lost 0 bases, with 12 bases between them. Germline V lookup: CDR1 SNHLY, CDR2 FYNNEI. CDR3 length: 15 residues. The CDR3 DNA follows: TGTGCCAGCAGCGCCTCGCGGTACTCTGGAAACACCATATATTTT. It encodes CASSASRYSGNTIYF. The full variable domain, rest sourced from reference TRBV2 and TRBJ1-3, is EPEVTQTPSHQVTQMGQEVILRCVPISNHLYFYWYRQILGQKVEFLVSFYNNEISEKSEIFDDQFSVERPDGSNFTLKIRSTKLEDSAMYFCASSASRYSGNTIYFGEGSWLTVV.

The genes are TRBV27 and TRBJ2-6; perhaps TRBD1 as D (6 bases). Germline V CDR1 and CDR2: MNHEY, SMNVEV (reference sequence). V lost 5 bases and J lost 4, with 12 bases in between. The CDR3 sequence is 15 residues long. This CDR3 is CASSHRVSGANVLTF. CDR3 bases: TGTGCCAGCAGTCACAGGGTCTCCGGGGCCAACGTCCTGACTTTC.

In the case of this clone: This sample includes further DNA sequences coding for the same CDR3. The rearrangement joins TRBV18 to TRBJ2-7; 9 nucleotides line up with TRBD1. There are 14 residues in the CDR3. J lost 4 bases, V lost 4 bases, and 5 bases had no gene match. Germline V CDR1 and CDR2: KGHSH, LQKENI. The CDR3 is CASSLTGGVYEQYF. The CDR3 DNA reads as TGTGCCAGCTCACTTACAGGGGGCGTTTACGAGCAGTACTTC.

V is TRBV6-1 and J is TRBJ2-7, with 10 nucleotides matching TRBD2. This CDR3 has 18 residues. Germline assignment: CDR1 MNHNS and CDR2 SASEGT. The ends lost 4 bases at V and 0 bases at J; junction bases unmatched: 12. The CDR3 spells CASSGLGLAGASSYEQYF. CDR3 bases: TGTGCCAGCAGTGGGCTAGGGCTAGCGGGAGCAAGCTCCTACGAGCAGTACTTC.

The chain carries TRBV2 and TRBJ1-2, with 7 nucleotides matching TRBD1. Germline trimming cut 5 bases from V and 4 bases from J; bases unmatched to any gene: 4. Germline V lookup: CDR1 SNHLY, CDR2 FYNNEI. The CDR3 has 13 residues. CDR3 protein: CASSLRQGYGYTF. In DNA, the CDR3 is TGTGCCAGCAGTTTGCGACAGGGCTATGGCTACACCTTC.

The chain recombines TRBV28 with TRBJ2-2; D unclear. The germline V gene encodes CDR1 MDHEN and CDR2 SYDVKM. The V and J ends lost 5 bases and 3 bases respectively, with 13 bases between them. The CDR3 consists of 15 residues. The CDR3 reads CASSLNTRYTGELFF. DNA for the CDR3: TGTGCCAGCAGTCTAAACACACGCTACACCGGGGAGCTGTTTTTT.

V and J are TRBV28 and TRBJ2-7, with 8 nucleotides matching TRBD2. Germline V CDR1 and CDR2: MDHEN, SYDVKM. V was pared by 2 bases and J by 5 bases, with 8 bases of the junction left unmatched. The CDR3 is made up of 15 amino acids. The chain's CDR3 is CASSLGVAGSNEQYF. CDR3 sequence (DNA): TGTGCCAGCAGTTTAGGGGTAGCGGGATCCAACGAGCAGTACTTC.

This clone was observed a few times. The chain is built from TRBV28 and TRBJ1-5; D remains unclear. Germline V gene lookup returns CDR1 MDHEN and CDR2 SYDVKM. The CDR3 totals 15 residues. V was clipped by 6 bases and J by 7 bases, with 19 bases between them. The CDR3 DNA sequence: TGTGCCAGCAGCCCGGCAGACGGGGTCAGGCAGCCCCAGCATTTT. It encodes CASSPADGVRQPQHF.

The rearrangement joins TRBV5-4 to TRBJ2-1, with 9 bases matching TRBD2. Trimming cost V 4 bases and J 5 bases; bases outside gene matches: 7. Germline V CDR1 and CDR2: SGHNT, YYREEE (reference sequence). The CDR3 covers 15 residues. This chain's CDR3 is CASSPGLAGNNEQFF. The CDR3 DNA follows: TGTGCCAGCAGCCCGGGACTAGCCGGGAACAATGAGCAGTTCTTC.

The rearrangement links TRBV28 to TRBJ2-7; D assignment may be TRBD1 or TRBD2 (7 bases each). Germline loops: CDR1 MDHEN, CDR2 SYDVKM. The CDR3 is 15 residues long. The ends were cut back, 5 bases at V and 3 bases at J, with 17 bases in the middle. CDR3 DNA: TGTGCCAGCAGTCCAGCGGGACAGTTAAACTACGAGCAGTACTTC. Translated, it gives CASSPAGQLNYEQYF.

The J gene is TRBJ2-7, the V gene TRBV28, with D possibly being TRBD1 or TRBD2 (5 bases each). From germline, CDR1 is MDHEN and CDR2 SYDVKM. V was pared by 5 bases and J by 0 bases, with 17 bases between. This CDR3 region has 16 residues. CDR3 amino acids: CASSNRDVWISYEQYF. CDR3 coding DNA: TGTGCCAGCAGTAATAGGGACGTATGGATCTCCTACGAGCAGTACTTC.

This chain connects TRBV4-2 to TRBJ1-5; D unresolved. V was clipped by 0 bases and J by 6 bases, with 9 bases between them. The germline V gene encodes CDR1 LGHNA and CDR2 YNFKEQ. The CDR3 consists of 14 residues. CDR3: CASSQDPISQPQHF. The CDR3 DNA reads as TGTGCCAGCAGCCAAGATCCTATTAGTCAGCCCCAGCATTTT.

CDR3 sequence reads: CASRRRGLAGNTQYF. The CDR3 coding sequence is TGTGCCAGCAGACGCCGGGGGCTAGCCGGAAATACCCAGTACTTC. The V gene is TRBV6-5, the J gene TRBJ2-5; D assignment may be TRBD1 or TRBD2 (6 bases each). The CDR3 runs 15 residues. The germline gives CDR1 MNHEY, CDR2 SVGAGI. Trimming took 6 bases from V and 8 from J, leaving 22 bases between them.

Only a few counts were recorded for this clone. J is TRBJ1-1 and V is TRBV28, with D perhaps matching TRBD1 (5 bases). CDR1 is MDHEN and CDR2 is SYDVKM in the germline V gene. CDR3 length: 15 amino acids. V lost 5 bases, J lost 0 bases, and 13 bases lay in between. CDR3 nucleotide sequence: TGTGCCAGCAGTACTCCGGGACTCATGAACACTGAAGCTTTCTTT. Translation: CASSTPGLMNTEAFF.

The rearrangement joins TRBV6-1 to TRBJ1-2; 7 nucleotides agree with TRBD1. Trimming removed 1 base from V and 5 bases from J; junction bases left unmatched: 4. This CDR3 region has 14 residues. CDR1 is MNHNS, CDR2 SASEGT, per germline. The CDR3 is CASSEGVTGYGYTF. In DNA form, the CDR3 reads TGTGCCAGCAGTGAAGGGGTGACAGGGTATGGCTACACCTTC.

The chain uses TRBV4-2 and TRBJ2-2; D remains unclear. CDR1 is LGHNA, CDR2 YNFKEQ, per germline. Trimming left V 3 bases short and J 1 base short, with 9 bases between. The CDR3 runs to 15 residues. The chain's CDR3 is CASSQISGNTGELFF. The CDR3 region has the DNA TGTGCCAGCAGCCAGATCTCGGGGAACACCGGGGAGCTGTTTTTT.

This rearrangement joins TRBV4-1 to TRBJ1-4; TRBD1 matches at 7 bases. This CDR3 has 17 residues. Losses at the gene ends were 3 bases for V and 0 bases for J; bases not matched to a gene: 7. Germline CDR1 and CDR2: MGHRA and YSYEKL. The CDR3: CASSHRQGPSTNEKLFF. In DNA, the CDR3 is TGCGCCAGCAGCCACCGACAGGGCCCTTCAACTAATGAAAAACTGTTTTTT.

CDR3 DNA: TGCGCCAGCAGCTTGGAACAGCCGGGGGATACGCAGTATTTT. Encoded protein: CASSLEQPGDTQYF. The V call is TRBV5-1, the J call TRBJ2-3; a possible D gene is TRBD2 (5 bases). The CDR3 totals 14 residues. V was trimmed by 0 bases and J by 6 bases, leaving 11 bases between them. Looked up from germline, CDR1 is SGHRS and CDR2 is YFSETQ.